This T cell receptor (beta chain) was identified in a study of early T cells in non-severe SARS-CoV-2 infection. About the study: The input, bulk RNA from unsorted whole blood, was sequenced, and chains were unpaired.

Attached unique molecular identifiers marked individual cDNA molecules. MiXCR, run by TCRdb on the 5' RACE reads, gives a single entry per CDR3 protein. The table shows about 77,000 distinct CDR3 sequences, with around 12% occurring only once. This clonotype was detected ten times or more. Germline V CDR1 and CDR2: KGHSH, LQKENI. Losses at the gene ends were 0 bases for V and 4 bases for J; bases not matched to a gene: 0. This CDR3 spans 13 amino acids. The material sequenced was whole blood, taken at baseline. This chain links TRBV18 with TRBJ2-7; TRBD1 aligns across 7 bases. The receptor's source is an adult who was a healthcare worker with PCR-confirmed SARS-CoV-2 infection or an uninfected control (not recorded which). The donor label of this sample is uncertain. The CDR3 sequence: CASSPPGQYEQYF. The DNA for the CDR3 is TGTGCCAGCTCACCACCGGGACAGTACGAGCAGTACTTC.